The 24 T cell receptor beta chains below were found in one sample sequenced in a study of T cells in localized non-small cell lung cancer. Only in-frame clones appear in the TCRdb table, and some are missing; sequencing was by immunoSEQ multiplex PCR. The top ten clones hold 30% of a sample with approximately 17,000 clones, roughly four fifths of them seen once. This specimen consisted of peripheral blood, obtained before any cancer treatment. Every receptor here comes from an older male donor with stage I lung adenocarcinoma.

The chain uses TRBV7-9 and TRBJ2-7; 10 nucleotides align to TRBD2. The V gene end was trimmed by 5 bases and the J gene end by 3 bases; junction bases not matched to a gene: 7. This CDR3 has 15 amino acids. Germline-derived CDR1 and CDR2 are SEHNR and FQNEAQ (reference sequence). CDR3 nucleotides: TGTGCCAGCAGCCCCGAACTAGCGGGGCGCTACGAGCAGTACTTC. Its protein product is CASSPELAGRYEQYF.

This clone was found once. The V call is TRBV5-6, the J call TRBJ2-7, with D perhaps assigned TRBD1 or TRBD2 (5 bases each). V lost 2 bases to trimming and J lost 3 bases, with 15 bases between them. CDR1 and CDR2 (germline): SGHDT, YYEEEE. The CDR3 sequence is 15 residues long. CDR3 loop: CASSFGGHPNYEQYF. DNA of the CDR3: TGTGCCAGCAGCTTTGGAGGACATCCAAACTACGAGCAGTACTTC.

The sample holds a few counts of this clone. The J gene is TRBJ1-2, the V gene TRBV18, with 8 positions matching TRBD1. CDR3 length: 21 amino acids. V lost 3 bases and J lost 1; bases outside the gene matches: 22. Germline CDR1 and CDR2: KGHSH and LQKENI. CDR3 in amino acids: CASSPIRALRDRSRFNYGYTF. The CDR3 nucleotides are TGTGCCAGCTCACCCATCAGGGCCCTCCGGGACAGGTCCCGTTTTAACTATGGCTACACCTTC.

V gene TRBV27 combines with J gene TRBJ1-2; D uncertain. The germline gives CDR1 MNHEY, CDR2 SMNVEV (reference sequence). The V gene lost 4 bases and the J gene lost 6 bases, with 18 bases spanning the gap. CDR3 length equals 15 residues. The CDR3 DNA follows: TGTGCCAGCAGTTACCTAAGCAGGCCTTTGGATGGCTACACCTTC. Translation gives CASSYLSRPLDGYTF.

The CDR3 DNA is TGTGCCTGGAGTAAGCTACAGGGGGGCACAGATACGCAGTATTTT. As protein: CAWSKLQGGTDTQYF. The chain couples TRBV30 to TRBJ2-3, with 8 bases lining up with TRBD1. Unmatched junction bases numbered 5, after V lost 2 bases and J lost 1 base. The length of the CDR3 is 15 residues. Germline CDR1 is GTSNPN and CDR2 is SVGIG (reference sequence).

The chain uses TRBV4-3 and TRBJ2-5, with TRBD2 matching over 8 bases. V lost 4 bases, J lost 5 bases, and 9 bases stayed unmatched. This CDR3 has 15 amino acids. From germline, CDR1 is LGHNA and CDR2 YSLEER. CDR3 DNA sequence: TGCGCCAGCAGCCCTGCCGGGACTAGAAGTGAGACCCAGTACTTC. Protein sequence: CASSPAGTRSETQYF.

The rearrangement joins TRBV6-5 to TRBJ2-7, with D hard to call. Germline CDR1 MNHEY, CDR2 SVGAGI. The V gene lost 0 bases and the J gene lost 0 bases, with 9 bases spanning the gap. The CDR3 is made up of 15 amino acids. The CDR3 DNA reads TGTGCCAGCAGTTACTCAACGGCCGGCTCCTACGAGCAGTACTTC. Translated, it gives CASSYSTAGSYEQYF.

This sequence joins TRBV23-1 and TRBJ2-5, with D possibly TRBD1 on 5 matching bases. TRBV23-1 is placed among ORFs of uncertain function. Trimming took off 0 bases at V and 0 bases at J, with 11 bases between the two ends. The CDR3 length is 16 residues. CDR3 protein: CASSQSPQGDQETQYF. The DNA for the CDR3 is TGCGCCAGCAGTCAATCTCCCCAGGGTGACCAAGAGACCCAGTACTTC.

This sequence joins TRBV7-9 and TRBJ2-1; 7 positions match TRBD2. The V and J ends lost 1 base and 8 bases, in that order; junction bases with no gene match: 17. CDR3 length equals 18 residues. Per germline, CDR1 SEHNR and CDR2 FQNEAQ (reference sequence). This chain's CDR3 is CASSLDMAGWDYLDEQFF. As DNA, the CDR3 is TGTGCCAGCAGCTTAGACATGGCGGGGTGGGACTACTTGGATGAGCAGTTCTTC.

The rearrangement links TRBV19 to TRBJ2-7; TRBD2 matches 9 bases. The CDR3 totals 11 residues. CDR1 is LNHDA, CDR2 SQIVND, per germline (reference sequence). The CDR3 region is CPREGTYEQYF. The CDR3 region has the DNA TGTCCGCGGGAGGGTACCTACGAGCAGTACTTC. The complete variable domain, with remaining parts taken from reference TRBV19 and TRBJ2-7, reads DGGITQSPKYLFRKEGQNVTLSCEQNLNHDAMYWYRQDPGQGLRLIYYSQIVNDFQKGDIAEGYSVSREKKESFPLTVTSAQKNPTAFYLCPREGTYEQYFGPGTRLTVT.

J is TRBJ2-5 and V is TRBV14, with 12 bases that match TRBD1. Matching the DNA end better, TRBJ2-7 makes the J call doubtful. CDR1 and CDR2 (germline): SGHDN, FVKESK. This CDR3 has 16 residues. CDR3 nucleotide sequence: TGTGCCAGCAGCCAAGATCCGGGACAGGGGGCGAGCGAGCAGTACTTC. Its protein product is CASSQDPGQGASEQYF.

The chain combines TRBV7-6 with TRBJ2-5; 11 bases fit TRBD2. The V and J ends lost 5 bases and 1 base, in that order; junction bases with no gene match: 3. The germline V gene has CDR1 SGHVS and CDR2 FNYEAQ. The CDR3 has 15 amino acids. DNA of the CDR3: TGTGCCAGCAGCAAGACTAGCGGGGCCCAAGAGACCCAGTACTTC. This sequence encodes CASSKTSGAQETQYF.

This clone was observed a few times. CDR3 sequence: CASSTGTDSSYEQYF. The CDR3 bases are TGTGCCAGTAGTACCGGGACGGATAGCTCCTACGAGCAGTACTTC. V is TRBV19 and J is TRBJ2-7; D assignment may be TRBD1 or TRBD2 (5 bases each). Trimming pared 4 bases from V and 0 bases from J, leaving 13 bases between. The germline gives CDR1 LNHDA, CDR2 SQIVND (reference sequence). The CDR3 spans 15 residues.

The chain carries TRBV30 and TRBJ2-5; TRBD2 matches at 12 bases. In germline, CDR1 is GTSNPN, CDR2 SVGIG (reference sequence). CDR3 length equals 18 residues. Germline trimming cut 0 bases from V and 2 bases from J; bases unmatched to any gene: 10. CDR3 loop: CAWSVSGLAGSLQETQYF. CDR3 in DNA: TGTGCCTGGAGTGTCTCAGGACTAGCGGGAAGTCTTCAAGAGACCCAGTACTTC.

In this sample, this clone turned up once. The V gene is TRBV12-5, the J gene TRBJ2-3; 8 bases line up with TRBD2. The V gene end was trimmed by 6 bases and the J gene end by 4 bases; junction bases not matched to a gene: 6. The CDR3 sequence is 14 residues long. CDR1 and CDR2 (germline): LGHNT, FRNRAP. The CDR3 sequence is CASGRSGTSDTQYF. CDR3 nucleotide sequence: TGTGCTAGTGGCCGTAGCGGGACCTCAGATACGCAGTATTTT.

This clone was seen a single time. The CDR3 nucleotides read TGTGCCAGCAGTCTATTAAGGGGCGCCATGGGTGAGCAGTTCTTC. Translated: CASSLLRGAMGEQFF. The chain employs TRBV27 and TRBJ2-1; D perhaps matches TRBD1 (5 bases). The CDR3 covers 15 residues. Germline V gene lookup returns CDR1 MNHEY and CDR2 SMNVEV (reference sequence). Trimming removed 5 bases from V and 9 bases from J, with 20 bases in between.

The V call is TRBV9, the J call TRBJ2-7; D unclear. With 4 bases removed from V and 1 base from J, the gap between germline ends came to 9 bases. The CDR3 has 13 amino acids. Per germline, CDR1 SGDLS and CDR2 YYNGEE. The CDR3, as DNA: TGTGCCAGCAGCCCCGGAGTGTCCTACGAGCAGTACTTC. Residues: CASSPGVSYEQYF.

The chain combines TRBV27 with TRBJ1-1; no clear D. Germline lookup yields CDR1 MNHEY and CDR2 SMNVEV (reference sequence). Trimming took off 4 bases at V and 0 bases at J, with 15 bases between the two ends. The CDR3 runs to 16 residues. The CDR3 loop reads CASSSPTGPMNTEAFF. The CDR3 bases are TGTGCCAGCAGTTCCCCCACCGGGCCTATGAACACTGAAGCTTTCTTT.

The sample holds one count of this clone. The gene calls are TRBV6-5 and TRBJ1-6; D is ambiguous. The CDR3 consists of 15 residues. The germline CDR1 and CDR2 sequences are MNHEY and SVGAGI. Trimming left V 2 bases short and J 0 bases short, with 5 bases between. CDR3 in DNA: TGTGCCAGCAGTTACGGAAGCTCCTATAATTCACCCCTCCACTTT. This translates into CASSYGSSYNSPLHF.

This chain joins TRBV5-4 and TRBJ2-3, with D unclear. Trimming pared 3 bases from V and 0 bases from J, leaving 8 bases between. Germline CDR1 is SGHNT and CDR2 is YYREEE (reference sequence). The CDR3 is 14 residues long. CDR3 region: CASSSEASTDTQYF. CDR3 nucleotide sequence: TGTGCCAGCAGCTCGGAAGCTAGCACAGATACGCAGTATTTT.

The chain recombines TRBV7-9 with TRBJ2-7, with 12 bases that match TRBD1. Germline-derived CDR1 and CDR2 are SEHNR and FQNEAQ (reference sequence). V lost 5 bases to trimming and J lost 4 bases; unmatched junction nucleotides: 9. The CDR3 loop spans 16 amino acids. CDR3: CASSAVGQGASYEQYF. The CDR3 coding sequence is TGTGCCAGCAGCGCCGTGGGACAGGGGGCTTCTTACGAGCAGTACTTC.

This clone qualifies as large. The chain links TRBV28 to TRBJ2-2; D not certain. The germline V gene encodes CDR1 MDHEN and CDR2 SYDVKM. Trimming stripped 8 bases from V and 8 bases from J, with 18 bases between. This CDR3 contains 14 residues. The CDR3 region is CASGNAYPAGELFF. CDR3 coding DNA: TGTGCCAGCGGAAACGCCTATCCGGCGGGGGAGCTGTTTTTT.

The chain links TRBV9 to TRBJ1-6; D unresolved. V dropped 4 bases and J dropped 7 bases, with 9 bases sitting between them. CDR1 is SGDLS and CDR2 is YYNGEE in the germline V gene. The CDR3 covers 13 residues. The CDR3 DNA reads TGTGCCAGCAGCCCCGACACGAATTCACCCCTCCACTTT. This gives the protein CASSPDTNSPLHF.

The rearrangement links TRBV4-2 to TRBJ2-1, with TRBD2 identical over 11 bases. The ends lost 0 bases at V and 7 bases at J; junction bases unmatched: 8. The CDR3 has 17 amino acids. Germline lookup yields CDR1 LGHNA and CDR2 YNFKEQ. This chain's CDR3 is CASSQDAVAGGGNEQFF. For the CDR3, the DNA is TGTGCCAGCAGCCAAGATGCCGTAGCGGGAGGGGGGAATGAGCAGTTCTTC.